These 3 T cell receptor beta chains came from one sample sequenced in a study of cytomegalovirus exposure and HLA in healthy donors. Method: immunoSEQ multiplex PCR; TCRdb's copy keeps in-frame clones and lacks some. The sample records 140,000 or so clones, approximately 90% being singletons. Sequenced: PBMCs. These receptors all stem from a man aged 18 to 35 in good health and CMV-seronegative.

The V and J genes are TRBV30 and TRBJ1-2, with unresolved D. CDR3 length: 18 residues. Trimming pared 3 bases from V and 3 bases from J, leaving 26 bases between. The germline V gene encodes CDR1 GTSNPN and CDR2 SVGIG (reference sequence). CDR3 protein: CAWRRGARELERHYGYTF. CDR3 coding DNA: TGTGCCTGGAGACGGGGAGCTAGGGAGCTTGAACGTCACTATGGCTACACCTTC.

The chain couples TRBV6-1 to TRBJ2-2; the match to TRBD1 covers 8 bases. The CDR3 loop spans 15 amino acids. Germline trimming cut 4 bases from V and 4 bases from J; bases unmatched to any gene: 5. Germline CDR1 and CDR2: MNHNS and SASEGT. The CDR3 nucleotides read TGTGCCAGCAGTGGAAGGACAGGGCTCACCGGGGAGCTGTTTTTT. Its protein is CASSGRTGLTGELFF.

The CDR3 is CASSWTGGNEQYF. As DNA, the CDR3 is TGCGCCAGCAGCTGGACAGGGGGGAACGAGCAGTACTTC. This chain links TRBV5-1 with TRBJ2-7, with 10 bases aligning to TRBD1. Germline-derived CDR1 and CDR2 are SGHRS and YFSETQ. The CDR3 totals 13 residues. V shed 3 bases, J shed 5 bases, and the junction held 2 bases outside the gene matches. Using reference TRBV5-1 and TRBJ2-7 for the parts outside the CDR3, the full variable domain is KAGVTQTPRYLIKTRGQQVTLSCSPISGHRSVSWYQQTPGQGLQFLFEYFSETQRNKGNFPGRFSGRQFSNSRSEMNVSTLELGDSALYLCASSWTGGNEQYFGPGTRLTVT.